The TCR beta chain under discussion was sequenced for a study of CD8 T cells in Susac syndrome (dated by TCRdb to between 2017 and 2020). A note on the overall study: Repertoire sequencing was used to test whether CD8+ T cell activation and differentiation in Susac syndrome was antigen driven. The clonality of the CD8+ T cell repertoire was compared across about 12 healthy donors, roughly 14 Susac syndrome patients and under 18 multiple sclerosis patients.

RNA was extracted using the RNeasy kit, and roughly 0.5 to 1 microgram was reverse transcribed with random hexamers. The immunoSEQ multiplex PCR assay, covering 54 Vbeta and 13 Jbeta segments, was used to amplify TCR beta CDR3 regions. PCR amplification bias was corrected by using a synthetic template baseline for primer optimization and computational correction. Turning to the authors' computational methods: Reads were annotated to V, D and J genes per IMGT and analyzed with immunoSEQ Analyzer, keeping only productive sequences. To calculate clonality, Shannon entropy was normalized by log2 of the number of productive unique sequences and then subtracted from one. For each patient and control, public and private clones were evaluated within the 100 most prevalent clones. Clones were defined as Susac-specific if absent from the healthy and MS cohorts, from 1052 published viral clones and from other ImmuneACCESS disease sequences. The public reads were run again by TCRdb, first through fastp at Q25 and then through MiXCR, and only productive beta chains were kept. Merged by CDR3 protein, the rows form single entries marked with the most common genes and DNA. The V and J calls and clone size come from TCRdb's table, not from the authors' own analysis. This sample is represented by about 180,000 distinct CDR3 sequences; approximately 95% of them were singletons. The ten largest clones represent less than 0.2% of the sample.

What the work shows at the level of the full study, not this receptor alone: The number of individuals in the TCR sequencing and HLA analysis was recognized as being relatively small.

CDR1 and CDR2 were assigned from the germline V gene as SGHRS and YFSETQ. Its CDR3 holds 15 amino acids, cysteine through phenylalanine. CDR3 DNA is the only sequence kept; it has 45 bases, read in frame from the first base. The germline ends are 13 bases apart after V is trimmed by 0 bases and J by 3 bases. Peripheral blood CD8+ and CD4+ T cells from healthy donors, Susac syndrome patients and multiple sclerosis patients were profiled by high-throughput TCR beta sequencing. Multiple sclerosis controls were treatment-naive patients with stable or active relapsing-remitting disease fulfilling revised McDonald criteria. Bulk CD8+ and CD4+ T cells were purified magnetically by negative isolation, whereas CD8+ TEMRA cells were enriched by FACS. Blood was collected in EDTA tubes and processed within 24 hours, with PBMCs isolated through density gradient centrifugation. PBMCs intended for TCR sequencing were cryopreserved in liquid nitrogen and thawed later in a water bath at 37 degrees C. A purity of at least 90% was achieved for sorted or isolated CD4+, CD8+ and CD8+ TEMRA cells.

On this clonotype: Its antigen is unknown. The record has no base qualities; no much larger clone is one base away.

This sequence was found in a human donor with multiple sclerosis. Recombination linked TRBV5-1 to TRBJ2-7; perhaps TRBD1 is the D gene, with 6 bases matching. Specimen: CD8+ T cells from PBMCs. CDR3 reads: CASSLATGTVYEQYF. In nucleotides, the sequence is TGCGCCAGCAGCTTGGCCACAGGGACGGTCTACGAGCAGTACTTC.